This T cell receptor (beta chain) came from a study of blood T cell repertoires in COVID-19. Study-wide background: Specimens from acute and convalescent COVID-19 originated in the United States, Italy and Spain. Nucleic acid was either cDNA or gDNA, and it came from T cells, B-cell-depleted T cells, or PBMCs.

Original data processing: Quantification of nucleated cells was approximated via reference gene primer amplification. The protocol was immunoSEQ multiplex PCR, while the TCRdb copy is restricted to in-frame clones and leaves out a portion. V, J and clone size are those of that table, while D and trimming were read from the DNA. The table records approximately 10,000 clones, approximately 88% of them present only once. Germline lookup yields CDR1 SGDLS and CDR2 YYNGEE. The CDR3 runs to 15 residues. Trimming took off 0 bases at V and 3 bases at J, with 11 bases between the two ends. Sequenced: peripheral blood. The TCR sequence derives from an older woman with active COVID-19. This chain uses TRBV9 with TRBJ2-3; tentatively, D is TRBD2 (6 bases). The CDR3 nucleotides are TGTGCCAGCAGCGTAGTTCCGGGAGTAACAGATACGCAGTATTTT. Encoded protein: CASSVVPGVTDTQYF.